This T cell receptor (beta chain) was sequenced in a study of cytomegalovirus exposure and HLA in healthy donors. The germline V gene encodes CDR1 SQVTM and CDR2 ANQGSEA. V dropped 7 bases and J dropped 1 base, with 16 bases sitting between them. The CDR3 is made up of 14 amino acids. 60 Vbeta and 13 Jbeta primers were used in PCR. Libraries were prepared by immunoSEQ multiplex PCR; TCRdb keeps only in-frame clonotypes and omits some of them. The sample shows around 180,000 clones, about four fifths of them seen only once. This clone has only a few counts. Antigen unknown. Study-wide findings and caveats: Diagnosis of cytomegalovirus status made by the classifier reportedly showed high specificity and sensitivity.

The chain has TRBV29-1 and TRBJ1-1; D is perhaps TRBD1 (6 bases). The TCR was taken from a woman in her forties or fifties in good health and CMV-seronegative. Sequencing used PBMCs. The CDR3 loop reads CSATWGGPNTEAFF. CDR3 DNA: TGCAGCGCCACGTGGGGGGGCCCGAACACTGAAGCTTTCTTT.